This T cell receptor beta chain was captured in a study of T cells in Graves' hyperthyroidism and ophthalmopathy. Uncontrolled infection, other autoimmune disease, pregnancy or lactation excluded patients. The CDR3 has 16 amino acids. Germline V gene data show CDR1 as SEHNR and CDR2 as FQNEAQ (reference sequence). V lost 10 bases, J lost 5 bases, and 15 bases stayed unmatched. This clonotype was counted at least ten times. The target antigen is unknown. RNA transcripts were the template for amplifying TCR beta CDR3 regions. The TCR CDR3 first-round RT-PCR relied on the HTBI primer set. MiXCR, run by TCRdb on the multiplex PCR reads, gives a single entry per CDR3 protein. The sample shows a few hundred thousand distinct CDR3 sequences, under 15% of them seen only once. General observations from the study: Blood also carried most thyroid clonotypes expanded above 0.001. Ophthalmopathy cases were set apart from stable hyperthyroidism by a 13 V-J model.

The sample consisted of blood. The V and J genes are TRBV7-9 and TRBJ2-7, with TRBD1 matching over 12 bases. The source of this sequence is a woman younger than 45 with Graves' hyperthyroidism. This CDR3 reads CAILGTGGESGHEQYF. The CDR3 DNA reads TGTGCCATCCTGGGGACAGGGGGCGAATCGGGCCACGAGCAGTACTTC.